The 4 T cell receptor beta chains listed next were all sequenced from one sample in a study of cytomegalovirus exposure and HLA in healthy donors. PCR primers comprised 60 Vbeta and 13 Jbeta primers. Profiling relied on immunoSEQ multiplex PCR, and the TCRdb table lists in-frame clones only, not all of them. The data hold 55,000 to 80,000 clones, with around 82% observed a single time. Sequencing was carried out using PBMCs. The receptors were gathered from a man younger than 35 in good health and CMV-seronegative.

A few counts support this clone. The V call is TRBV2, the J call TRBJ1-4; 9 bases match TRBD1. With 8 bases clipped from V and 8 bases from J, the junction kept 9 bases outside the gene matches. CDR3 size: 14 residues. Germline-derived CDR1 and CDR2 are SNHLY and FYNNEI. The DNA for the CDR3 is TGTGCCAGCCGACGGGGACAGGGAGAGGAAAAACTGTTTTTT. Translated: CASRRGQGEEKLFF.

This clone has only one observation. The V gene is TRBV28, the J gene TRBJ2-7, with TRBD2 matching over 8 bases. After removal of 7 bases from V and 5 bases from J, the junction contained 25 bases not matched to a gene. This CDR3 spans 19 amino acids. Germline V CDR1 and CDR2: MDHEN, SYDVKM. For the CDR3, the DNA is TGTGCCAGCATTTTTCACCCAGTGAGGGCAGGACTAGCAGAGCACGAGCAGTACTTC. This codes for CASIFHPVRAGLAEHEQYF.

This CDR3 is CAWSVGGAAEAFF. Here the CDR3 DNA reads TGTGCCTGGAGTGTTGGAGGGGCGGCTGAAGCTTTCTTT. V usage is TRBV30 and J usage is TRBJ1-1; D is perhaps TRBD1 (5 bases). The ends were cut back, 0 bases at V and 6 bases at J, with 11 bases in the middle. The CDR3 totals 13 residues. Germline CDR1 GTSNPN, CDR2 SVGIG (reference sequence).

The gene calls are TRBV5-1 and TRBJ1-2; tentative D call: TRBD1 (6 bases). The germline CDR1 and CDR2 sequences are SGHRS and YFSETQ. This CDR3 has 15 residues. Trimming removed 3 bases at V and 2 bases at J, with 14 bases between. The CDR3 loop reads CASSSQTGVNYGYTF. In DNA, the CDR3 is TGCGCCAGCAGCTCCCAGACAGGTGTCAACTATGGCTACACCTTC.